These 32 T cell receptor beta chains originate from one sample sequenced in a study of blood T cell repertoires in COVID-19. Measured with immunoSEQ multiplex PCR; TCRdb has only the in-frame clones, and not every one. The repertoire includes 70,000 to 100,000 clones, 90% of them detected once, and roughly 4.5% sits in the top ten. The sample was peripheral blood. The receptors shown here come from a woman older than 75 with active or convalescent COVID-19.

This clone showed up just once. The chain recombines TRBV7-2 with TRBJ2-7; 8 positions match TRBD1. The CDR3 sequence is 16 residues long. J was trimmed by 3 bases and V by 0 bases; bases with no gene match: 7. CDR1 and CDR2 (germline): SGHTA, FQGNSA. The CDR3 loop reads CASSLAPGQVNYEQYF. The CDR3 DNA follows: TGTGCCAGCAGCTTAGCGCCGGGACAGGTGAACTACGAGCAGTACTTC.

V gene TRBV9 combines with J gene TRBJ1-6; D may be TRBD1 (5 bases). CDR1 and CDR2 from the germline V gene are SGDLS and YYNGEE. V dropped 2 bases and J dropped 5 bases, with 8 bases sitting between them. The CDR3 has 14 amino acids. CDR3 in amino acids: CASSVGGDNSPLHF. The CDR3 bases are TGTGCCAGCAGCGTTGGGGGGGATAATTCACCCCTCCACTTT. The whole variable domain, remainder taken from reference TRBV9 and TRBJ1-6, is DSGVTQTPKHLITATGQRVTLRCSPRSGDLSVYWYQQSLDQGLQFLIQYYNGEERAKGNILERFSAQQFPDLHSELNLSSLELGDSALYFCASSVGGDNSPLHFGNGTRLTVT.

This clone has a handful of counts. CDR3 residues: CASSLDRASGNTIYF. CDR3 coding DNA: TGTGCCAGCTCACTTGACAGGGCCTCTGGAAACACCATATATTTT. The chain links TRBV18 to TRBJ1-3, with 7 bases that match TRBD1. Germline V CDR1 and CDR2: KGHSH, LQKENI. This CDR3 has 15 residues. J gave up 0 bases and V 4 bases, and 3 bases lay outside the gene matches. The full variable domain, with the rest looked up from reference TRBV18 and TRBJ1-3, is NAGVMQNPRHLVRRRGQEARLRCSPMKGHSHVYWYRQLPEEGLKFMVYLQKENIIDESGMPKERFSAEFPKEGPSILRIQQVVRGDSAAYFCASSLDRASGNTIYFGEGSWLTVV.

The V call is TRBV5-5, the J call TRBJ2-3; no clear D. The CDR3 contains 13 residues. V was clipped by 2 bases and J by 2 bases, with 6 bases between them. Germline V lookup: CDR1 SGHKS, CDR2 YYEKEE (reference sequence). CDR3 sequence: CASSFRVTDTQYF. For the CDR3, the DNA is TGTGCCAGCAGCTTCCGGGTCACAGATACGCAGTATTTT.

This chain links TRBV19 with TRBJ2-2; 9 nucleotides align to TRBD2. The CDR3 consists of 17 residues. The junction had 5 bases not matched to a gene; V was cut back by 1 base and J by 2 bases. Per germline, CDR1 LNHDA and CDR2 SQIVND (reference sequence). CDR3 bases: TGTGCCAGTAGTATAGGCCGACTAGCGGCTAACACCGGGGAGCTGTTTTTT. This gives the protein CASSIGRLAANTGELFF. Full variable domain (rest looked up from reference TRBV19 and TRBJ2-2): DGGITQSPKYLFRKEGQNVTLSCEQNLNHDAMYWYRQDPGQGLRLIYYSQIVNDFQKGDIAEGYSVSREKKESFPLTVTSAQKNPTAFYLCASSIGRLAANTGELFFGEGSRLTVL.

Only one count was recorded for this clone. The gene calls are TRBV15 and TRBJ2-2; 7 bases match TRBD1. V lost 1 base, J lost 6 bases, and 2 bases stayed unmatched. CDR3 length: 14 residues. CDR1 is LNHNV and CDR2 is YYDKDF in the germline V gene (reference sequence). CDR3 coding DNA: TGTGCCACCAGCAGAGCGACAGGGTCCGGGGAGCTGTTTTTT. Amino acids: CATSRATGSGELFF.

This sequence joins TRBV7-8 and TRBJ2-1, with TRBD2 matching 7 bases. Per germline, CDR1 SGHVS and CDR2 FQNEAQ. V dropped 7 bases and J dropped 4; count of bases not matched to a gene: 10. CDR3 length: 15 amino acids. This CDR3 is CASTLMASGYNEQFF. For the CDR3, the DNA is TGTGCCAGCACCCTAATGGCTAGCGGATACAATGAGCAGTTCTTC.

The gene calls are TRBV6-2 or TRBV6-3 and TRBJ2-4; 7 nucleotides agree with TRBD1. CDR1 is MNHEY and CDR2 is SVGEGT in the germline V gene. V gave up 5 bases and J gave up 8 bases; unmatched junction bases: 9. This CDR3 region has 14 residues. DNA for the CDR3: TGTGCCAGCAGTACAAGGGGGCGCGAGGACATTCAGTACTTC. Translation gives CASSTRGREDIQYF.

The chain employs TRBV29-1 and TRBJ1-1; D not resolved. The CDR3 runs to 11 residues. V was cut by 3 bases and J by 1 base, with 3 bases left in between. Germline V CDR1 and CDR2: SQVTM, ANQGSEA. The CDR3 reads CSVDRNTEAFF. The CDR3 DNA reads TGCAGCGTTGACAGGAACACTGAAGCTTTCTTT.

This clone showed up just once. The chain links TRBV28 to TRBJ2-1; TRBD2 matches at 11 bases. CDR1 and CDR2 from the germline V gene are MDHEN and SYDVKM. CDR3 length: 15 amino acids. The V and J ends lost 5 bases and 5 bases, in that order; junction bases with no gene match: 5. The CDR3 coding sequence is TGTGCCAGCAGTACTAGCGGGAGTGGCAACAATGAGCAGTTCTTC. This encodes CASSTSGSGNNEQFF.

For this clone: This same CDR3 is encoded by further DNA sequences in the sample. V usage is TRBV7-2 and J usage is TRBJ2-1; D gene ambiguous. V was trimmed by 0 bases and J by 0 bases, leaving 6 bases between them. This CDR3 has 15 residues. Germline V gives CDR1 SGHTA, CDR2 FQGNSA. The CDR3: CASSLAASSYNEQFF. The DNA for the CDR3 is TGTGCCAGCAGCTTAGCCGCGAGCTCCTACAATGAGCAGTTCTTC.

The CDR3 coding sequence is TGTGCCAGTAGTTTGTTCGGCCCAGGAGGAACTAGCGGGAACAATGAGCAGTTCTTC. Residues: CASSLFGPGGTSGNNEQFF. The V call is TRBV19, the J call TRBJ2-1, with 10 nucleotides matching TRBD2. In germline, CDR1 is LNHDA, CDR2 SQIVND (reference sequence). J was trimmed by 5 bases and V by 5 bases; bases with no gene match: 18. The CDR3 is 19 amino acids.

This chain uses TRBV5-1 with TRBJ1-1, with 9 nucleotides matching TRBD1. There are 15 residues in the CDR3. V shed 4 bases and J 0 bases; nucleotides not matched to a gene: 4. The V gene's germline CDR1 is SGHRS and CDR2 YFSETQ. CDR3: CASSKGQGLNTEAFF. Written as DNA, the CDR3 is TGCGCCAGCAGCAAGGGACAGGGATTGAACACTGAAGCTTTCTTT.

The V and J genes are TRBV7-2 and TRBJ1-4; 8 nucleotides align to TRBD1. J was trimmed by 6 bases and V by 1 base; bases with no gene match: 1. Germline V CDR1 and CDR2: SGHTA, FQGNSA. The CDR3 has 14 residues. Here the CDR3 reads CASSLGTGHEKLFF. The CDR3 region has the DNA TGTGCCAGCAGCTTAGGGACAGGGCATGAAAAACTGTTTTTT. Drawing the rest from reference TRBV7-2 and TRBJ1-4, the complete variable domain is GAGVSQSPSNKVTEKGKDVELRCDPISGHTALYWYRQSLGQGLEFLIYFQGNSAPDKSGLPSDRFSAERTGGSVSTLTIQRTQQEDSAVYLCASSLGTGHEKLFFGSGTQLSVL.

The genes are TRBV20-1 and TRBJ2-5; tentative D call: TRBD1 (5 bases). Germline V gene lookup returns CDR1 DFQATT and CDR2 SNEGSKA (reference sequence). The CDR3 extends over 14 amino acids. The V end was cut by 6 bases, the J end by 5 bases, with 19 bases between. The CDR3 DNA sequence: TGCAGTGCCAGTGGGTTATGGGGCCCGGAGACCCAGTACTTC. It is translated as CSASGLWGPETQYF.

The chain uses TRBV7-2 and TRBJ2-1; D possibly corresponds to TRBD2 (5 bases). The CDR3 sequence is 12 residues long. Germline CDR1 reads SGHTA; CDR2 reads FQGNSA. The V end lost 6 bases, the J end lost 4 bases, and 7 bases lay between the germline ends. CDR3 amino acids: CASRDFYNEQFF. The CDR3 DNA is TGTGCCAGCAGGGACTTTTACAATGAGCAGTTCTTC.

The chain recombines TRBV7-2 with TRBJ2-2; a possible D gene is TRBD1 (5 bases). Germline-derived CDR1 and CDR2 are SGHTA and FQGNSA. Trimming took 5 bases from V and 6 from J, leaving 16 bases between them. The length of the CDR3 is 15 residues. CDR3 DNA sequence: TGTGCCAGCAGCCTCCCCGGCGCAGGGTCCGGGGAGCTGTTTTTT. It specifies CASSLPGAGSGELFF.

This clone showed up just once. V gene TRBV29-1 combines with J gene TRBJ2-5; TRBD2 is a possible D gene (7 bases). Germline V CDR1 and CDR2: SQVTM, ANQGSEA. Trimming stripped 3 bases from V and 4 bases from J, with 30 bases between. There are 19 residues in the CDR3. CDR3 amino acids: CSVDRGAGQQPRKGETQYF. The CDR3 bases are TGCAGCGTTGACCGGGGGGCAGGACAGCAGCCCCGTAAAGGAGAGACCCAGTACTTC.

V gene TRBV5-1 combines with J gene TRBJ2-1, with 8 bases fitting TRBD2. The V gene end was trimmed by 1 base and the J gene end by 6 bases; junction bases not matched to a gene: 6. The V gene's germline CDR1 is SGHRS and CDR2 YFSETQ. The CDR3 contains 15 residues. CDR3 sequence: CASSLRPGGGNEQFF. The DNA for the CDR3 is TGCGCCAGCAGCTTGAGGCCCGGGGGGGGCAATGAGCAGTTCTTC. Full variable domain (rest looked up from reference TRBV5-1 and TRBJ2-1): KAGVTQTPRYLIKTRGQQVTLSCSPISGHRSVSWYQQTPGQGLQFLFEYFSETQRNKGNFPGRFSGRQFSNSRSEMNVSTLELGDSALYLCASSLRPGGGNEQFFGPGTRLTVL.

This rearrangement joins TRBV5-1 to TRBJ1-4; 7 bases are shared with TRBD1. Trimming took 4 bases from V and 11 from J; bases not matched to a gene: 14. Germline V lookup: CDR1 SGHRS, CDR2 YFSETQ. The CDR3 consists of 15 residues. The CDR3 DNA sequence: TGCGCCAGCAGCACCGGGGAGACAGGGCCCGGGAAACTGTTTTTT. Translation: CASSTGETGPGKLFF.

The rearrangement uses TRBV7-9 and TRBJ2-2; D is possibly TRBD2 (5 bases). V was shortened by 4 bases and J by 3 bases, with 24 bases between the two germline ends. The CDR3 is 19 amino acids. Germline V gene sequence: CDR1 SEHNR, CDR2 FQNEAQ (reference sequence). Here the CDR3 reads CASSSSGLKKEMYTGELFF. The CDR3 nucleotides read TGTGCCAGCAGCTCCAGCGGTCTAAAGAAGGAGATGTACACCGGGGAGCTGTTTTTT.

V usage is TRBV28 and J usage is TRBJ2-1; the match to TRBD2 covers 10 bases. This CDR3 contains 15 residues. The junction had 11 bases not matched to a gene; V was cut back by 7 bases and J by 8 bases. From germline, CDR1 is MDHEN and CDR2 SYDVKM. CDR3 residues: CASKSGRAPGDEQFF. The CDR3 nucleotides read TGTGCCAGCAAAAGCGGGAGGGCTCCCGGCGATGAGCAGTTCTTC.

CDR3 nucleotide sequence: TGTGCCAGCAGCCTGGGACAGCAGAATTCACCCCTCCACTTT. Translating it yields CASSLGQQNSPLHF. The rearrangement uses TRBV9 and TRBJ1-6, with 7 bases aligning to TRBD1. The V segment lost 4 bases and the J segment 7 bases; nucleotides outside the gene matches: 5. This CDR3 is 14 amino acids long. CDR1 and CDR2 (germline): SGDLS, YYNGEE.

J is TRBJ2-3 and V is TRBV11-1; 10 nucleotides match TRBD1. CDR3 length: 16 amino acids. Trimming at V came to 5 bases and at J to 0 bases, leaving 5 bases not matched to a gene. Germline CDR1 SGHAT, CDR2 FQDESV (reference sequence). CDR3 loop: CASSARQGASTDTQYF. In DNA form, the CDR3 reads TGTGCCAGCAGCGCCCGACAGGGGGCTAGCACAGATACGCAGTATTTT.

The chain uses TRBV5-1 and TRBJ2-7; 10 bases line up with TRBD1. J gave up 6 bases and V 4 bases, and 4 bases lay outside the gene matches. The V gene's germline CDR1 is SGHRS and CDR2 YFSETQ. The CDR3 extends over 13 amino acids. The chain's CDR3 is CASSHGDRGEQYF. CDR3 DNA sequence: TGCGCCAGCAGCCACGGGGACAGGGGCGAGCAGTACTTC.

The gene calls are TRBV2 and TRBJ1-2; 9 nucleotides align to TRBD1. CDR3 length: 14 residues. Looked up from germline, CDR1 is SNHLY and CDR2 is FYNNEI. V lost 4 bases, J lost 8 bases, and 8 bases stayed unmatched. The CDR3 sequence is CASSVLQGANGYTF. CDR3 sequence (DNA): TGTGCCAGCAGTGTTTTACAGGGGGCGAACGGCTACACCTTC.

The chain carries TRBV7-2 and TRBJ2-3, with D perhaps matching TRBD1 (6 bases). This CDR3 spans 13 amino acids. Germline assignment: CDR1 SGHTA and CDR2 FQGNSA. The ends were cut back, 5 bases at V and 6 bases at J, with 12 bases in the middle. CDR3: CASSIKQGDTQYF. CDR3 DNA sequence: TGTGCCAGCAGCATAAAACAGGGTGATACGCAGTATTTT.

The chain joins TRBV6-5 to TRBJ2-5; TRBD2 aligns across 7 bases. The CDR3 is 14 amino acids. Germline CDR1 and CDR2: MNHEY and SVGAGI. V lost 4 bases, J lost 2 bases, and 4 bases stayed unmatched. CDR3 in amino acids: CASSSRELQETQYF. The CDR3, as DNA: TGTGCCAGCAGTTCGCGGGAGTTACAAGAGACCCAGTACTTC.

The rearrangement joins TRBV10-3 to TRBJ1-2; D is undetermined. Trimming took off 8 bases at V and 2 bases at J, with 12 bases between the two ends. There are 13 residues in the CDR3. Germline V gives CDR1 ENHRY, CDR2 SYGVKD. The DNA of the CDR3 is TGTGCCATCCTAACTGAGGAGAACTATGGCTACACCTTC. It translates to CAILTEENYGYTF.

The chain combines TRBV5-1 with TRBJ2-7; 7 bases agree with TRBD2. There are 15 residues in the CDR3. In germline, CDR1 is SGHRS, CDR2 YFSETQ. Losses at the gene ends were 3 bases for V and 5 bases for J; bases not matched to a gene: 11. DNA of the CDR3: TGCGCCAGCAGCTGGCGTGGCGGGAGCCAGAACGAGCAGTACTTC. This translates into CASSWRGGSQNEQYF.

CDR3 loop: CASSAATGNYGYTF. The CDR3, as DNA: TGTGCCAGCAGCGCAGCCACAGGGAACTATGGCTACACCTTC. The V gene is TRBV9, the J gene TRBJ1-2; TRBD1 might be the D (6 bases). The germline V gene encodes CDR1 SGDLS and CDR2 YYNGEE. This CDR3 has 14 amino acids. Trimming shortened V by 3 bases and J by 2 bases, and 11 bases separated the two germline ends.

The chain links TRBV18 to TRBJ2-7, with 12 bases fitting TRBD2. Trimming cost V 3 bases and J 2 bases; bases outside gene matches: 5. This CDR3 comprises 16 residues. CDR1 and CDR2 (germline): KGHSH, LQKENI. CDR3: CASSPRTSGNPYEQYF. The DNA for the CDR3 is TGTGCCAGCTCACCCCGGACTAGCGGGAACCCCTACGAGCAGTACTTC.